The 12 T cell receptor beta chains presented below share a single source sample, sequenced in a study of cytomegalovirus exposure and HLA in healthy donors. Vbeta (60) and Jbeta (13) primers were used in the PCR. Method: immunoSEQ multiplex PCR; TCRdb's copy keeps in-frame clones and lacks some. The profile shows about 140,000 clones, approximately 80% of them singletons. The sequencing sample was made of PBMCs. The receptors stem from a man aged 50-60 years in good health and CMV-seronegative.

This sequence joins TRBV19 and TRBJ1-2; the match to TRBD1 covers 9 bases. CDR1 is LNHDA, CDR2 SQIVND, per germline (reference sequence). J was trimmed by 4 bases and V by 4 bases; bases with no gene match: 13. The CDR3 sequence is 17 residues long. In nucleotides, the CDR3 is TGTGCCAGTAGTACGTACGAGGGACAGGGCGATGGCTATGGCTACACCTTC. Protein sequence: CASSTYEGQGDGYGYTF.

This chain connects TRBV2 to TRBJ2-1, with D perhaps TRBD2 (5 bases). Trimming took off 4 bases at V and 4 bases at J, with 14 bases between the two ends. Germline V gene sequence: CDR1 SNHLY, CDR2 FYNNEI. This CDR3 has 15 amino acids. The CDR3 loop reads CASSVMGGLYNEQFF. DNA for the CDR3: TGTGCCAGCAGTGTCATGGGCGGGCTTTACAATGAGCAGTTCTTC.

CDR3 in amino acids: CASSTAPGQGGTEAFF. The CDR3 bases are TGTGCCAGCAGCACAGCTCCCGGACAGGGAGGCACTGAAGCTTTCTTT. The chain recombines TRBV7-2 with TRBJ1-1; 8 bases match TRBD1. Germline lookup yields CDR1 SGHTA and CDR2 FQGNSA. The CDR3 covers 16 residues. Trimming took 5 bases from V and 4 from J; bases not matched to a gene: 12.

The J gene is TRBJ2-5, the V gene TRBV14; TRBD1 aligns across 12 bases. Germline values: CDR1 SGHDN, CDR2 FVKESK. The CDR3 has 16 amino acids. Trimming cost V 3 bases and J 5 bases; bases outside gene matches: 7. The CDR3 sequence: CASSQGDRGRGETQYF. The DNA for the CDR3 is TGTGCCAGCAGCCAGGGGGACAGGGGGCGCGGGGAGACCCAGTACTTC.

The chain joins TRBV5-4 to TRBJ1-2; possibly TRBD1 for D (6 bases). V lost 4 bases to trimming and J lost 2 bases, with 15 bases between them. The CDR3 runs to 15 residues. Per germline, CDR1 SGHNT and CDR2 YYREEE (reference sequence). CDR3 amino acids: CASSPGDTENYGYTF. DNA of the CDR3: TGTGCCAGCAGCCCCGGGGACACGGAGAACTATGGCTACACCTTC. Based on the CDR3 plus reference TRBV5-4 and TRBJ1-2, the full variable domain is ETGVTQSPTHLIKTRGQQVTLRCSSQSGHNTVSWYQQALGQGPQFIFQYYREEENGRGNFPPRFSGLQFPNYSSELNVNALELDDSALYLCASSPGDTENYGYTFGSGTRLTVV.

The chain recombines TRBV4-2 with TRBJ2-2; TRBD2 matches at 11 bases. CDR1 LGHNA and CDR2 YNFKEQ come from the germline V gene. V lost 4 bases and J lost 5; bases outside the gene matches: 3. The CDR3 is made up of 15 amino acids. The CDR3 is CASSPLAGGTGELFF. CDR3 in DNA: TGTGCCAGCAGCCCCTTAGCGGGGGGGACCGGGGAGCTGTTTTTT.

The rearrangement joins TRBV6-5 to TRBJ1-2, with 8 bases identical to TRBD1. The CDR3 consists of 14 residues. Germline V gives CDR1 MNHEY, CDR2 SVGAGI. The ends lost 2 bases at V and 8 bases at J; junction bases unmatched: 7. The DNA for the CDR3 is TGTGCCAGCAGTTACCCAGGACAGGGCTTCGGCTACACCTTC. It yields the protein CASSYPGQGFGYTF.

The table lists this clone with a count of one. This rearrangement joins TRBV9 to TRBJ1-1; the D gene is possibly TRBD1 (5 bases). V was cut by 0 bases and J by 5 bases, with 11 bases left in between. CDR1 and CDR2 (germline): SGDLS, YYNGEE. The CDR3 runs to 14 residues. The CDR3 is CASSVVSGGTEAFF. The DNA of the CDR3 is TGTGCCAGCAGCGTAGTCAGTGGGGGGACTGAAGCTTTCTTT.

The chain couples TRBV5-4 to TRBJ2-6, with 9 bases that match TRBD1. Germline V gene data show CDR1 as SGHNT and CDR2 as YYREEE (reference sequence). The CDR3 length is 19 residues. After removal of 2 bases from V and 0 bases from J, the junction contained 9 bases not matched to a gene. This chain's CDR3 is CASSFPTGQGSSGANVLTF. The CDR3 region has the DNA TGTGCCAGCAGCTTTCCAACCGGACAGGGGAGCTCTGGGGCCAACGTCCTGACTTTC.

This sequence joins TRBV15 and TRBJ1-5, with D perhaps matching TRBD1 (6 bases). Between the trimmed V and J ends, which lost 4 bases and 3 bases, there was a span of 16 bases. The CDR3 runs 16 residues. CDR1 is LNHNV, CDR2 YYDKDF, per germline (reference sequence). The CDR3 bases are TGTGCCACCAGCAACAGGGTCAGGGTTCCCAATCAGCCCCAGCATTTT. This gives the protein CATSNRVRVPNQPQHF. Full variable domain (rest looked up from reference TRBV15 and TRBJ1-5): DAMVIQNPRYQVTQFGKPVTLSCSQTLNHNVMYWYQQKSSQAPKLLFHYYDKDFNNEADTPDNFQSRRPNTSFCFLDIRSPGLGDTAMYLCATSNRVRVPNQPQHFGDGTRLSIL.

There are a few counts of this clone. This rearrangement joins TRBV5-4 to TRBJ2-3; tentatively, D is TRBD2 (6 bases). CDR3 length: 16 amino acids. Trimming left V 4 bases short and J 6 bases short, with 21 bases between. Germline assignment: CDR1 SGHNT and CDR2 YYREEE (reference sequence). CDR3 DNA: TGTGCCAGCAGCGGAGGGGCTGCGAGGGCTGGGGATACGCAGTATTTT. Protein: CASSGGAARAGDTQYF.

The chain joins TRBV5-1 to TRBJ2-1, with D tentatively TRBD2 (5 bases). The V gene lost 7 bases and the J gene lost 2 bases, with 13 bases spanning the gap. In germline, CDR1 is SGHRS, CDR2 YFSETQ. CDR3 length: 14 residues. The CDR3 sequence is CASGAEATYNEQFF. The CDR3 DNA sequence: TGCGCCAGCGGAGCGGAAGCCACCTACAATGAGCAGTTCTTC.